This T cell receptor beta chain emerged from a study of OX40 agonist ivuxolimab in advanced cancers. Study in general: Enrolled patients in dose escalation had cancers that were hepatocellular carcinoma, melanoma, renal cell or head and neck cancer. The group had a mean age of around 60 years, ranged from 23 to 79, and was 82.7% male.

Measured with immunoSEQ multiplex PCR; TCRdb has only the in-frame clones, and not every one. Altogether about 55,000 clones are present, approximately 83% being singletons, with the ten largest covering roughly 13%. This clone appeared a few times. Blood got drawn at baseline, again on cycle 4 day 1, and then on cycle 7 day 1. The CDR3 covers 15 residues. Germline lookup yields CDR1 SGHTA and CDR2 FQGTGA. The ends lost 5 bases at V and 0 bases at J; junction bases unmatched: 3. V and J are TRBV7-3 and TRBJ2-1; 8 positions agree with TRBD2. The clonotype was recovered from an adult with an advanced solid tumor such as melanoma, head and neck, liver or kidney cancer. Sequenced material: CD4+ or CD8+ T cells sorted from blood, taken in a trial of the OX40 agonist ivuxolimab. CDR3 protein: CASSPGLGSYNEQFF. The CDR3 DNA reads as TGTGCCAGCAGCCCGGGACTAGGCTCCTACAATGAGCAGTTCTTC.